This passage covers 21 T cell receptor beta chains from one sample sequenced in a study of T-cell memory formation after mild COVID-19. TCRdb called the 5' RACE reads again in MiXCR, with one record for every CDR3 protein. The table has about 400,000 distinct CDR3 sequences, approximately 18% seen once. The sequencing input was PBMCs or a T cell subset sorted from them (not recorded which). Source of these receptors: a man aged 18-30 years who had mild COVID-19 (a few samples of this study predate the infection). Cell type and time point are not known.

The J gene is TRBJ2-1, the V gene TRBV3-1; no reliable D call. In germline, CDR1 is LGHDT, CDR2 YNNKEL (reference sequence). The CDR3 has 14 amino acids. Trimming left V 4 bases short and J 9 bases short, with 16 bases between. CDR3 DNA sequence: TGTGCCAGCAGCCTCACTATTCGGAGTCCTGAGCAGTTCTTC. This translates into CASSLTIRSPEQFF.

The table lists this clonotype with a few counts. The chain has TRBV12-3 or TRBV12-4 and TRBJ2-5, with D possibly called TRBD1 or TRBD2 (6 bases each). The CDR3 is made up of 15 amino acids. V shed 8 bases and J shed 5 bases, with 21 bases lying between them. CDR3 amino acids: CASSRGVSLRETQYF. CDR3 nucleotide sequence: TGTGCCAGCTCGAGGGGGGTTTCTCTCCGGGAGACCCAGTACTTC.

This clonotype was recorded a few times. The V and J genes are TRBV7-2 and TRBJ2-1, with D perhaps TRBD1 (6 bases). Per the germline V gene, CDR1 is SGHTA and CDR2 is FQGNSA. Trimming stripped 6 bases from V and 6 bases from J, with 15 bases between. The CDR3 totals 14 residues. CDR3: CASSPWDISNEQFF. The CDR3 DNA is TGTGCCAGCAGTCCGTGGGACATCTCCAATGAGCAGTTCTTC.

This clonotype was counted at least ten times. The rearrangement joins TRBV24-1 to TRBJ2-2, with a possible D match to TRBD1 (7 bases). CDR1 KGHDR and CDR2 SFDVKD come from the germline V gene. Deletions cut 4 bases from V and 2 bases from J, with 13 bases between. The CDR3 runs to 16 residues. CDR3 bases: TGTGCCACCAGTGACCGGGGGACAGTTAACACCGGGGAGCTGTTTTTT. Translated: CATSDRGTVNTGELFF.

This clonotype appeared many times. The genes are TRBV27 and TRBJ2-7; TRBD2 matches at 7 bases. The CDR3 has 15 residues. Germline values: CDR1 MNHEY, CDR2 SMNVEV (reference sequence). After removal of 2 bases from V and 5 bases from J, the junction contained 9 bases not matched to a gene. Here the CDR3 reads CASSLRPGGLDEQYF. CDR3 DNA sequence: TGTGCCAGCAGTTTAAGACCGGGGGGTTTGGACGAGCAGTACTTC.

There are a few counts of this clonotype. The chain combines TRBV4-1 with TRBJ1-4, with TRBD1 matching 9 bases. The CDR3 sequence is 15 residues long. Germline values: CDR1 MGHRA, CDR2 YSYEKL. The trim removed 3 bases at V and 7 bases at J, leaving 6 bases unmatched. The CDR3 sequence is CASSHLQGAGEKLFF. In DNA, the CDR3 is TGCGCCAGCAGCCATTTACAGGGGGCAGGTGAAAAACTGTTTTTT.

J is TRBJ2-1 and V is TRBV5-1; 12 bases agree with TRBD2. Germline CDR1 reads SGHRS; CDR2 reads YFSETQ. V gave up 6 bases and J gave up 7 bases; unmatched junction bases: 8. The CDR3 is 15 amino acids. CDR3 sequence (DNA): TGCGCCAGCACCCGGGCTAGCGGGGGGGCGAATGAGCAGTTCTTC. It yields the protein CASTRASGGANEQFF.

The J gene is TRBJ2-1, the V gene TRBV7-2; 7 bases are shared with TRBD1. The CDR3 runs to 15 residues. Germline V lookup: CDR1 SGHTA, CDR2 FQGNSA. The J segment lost 12 bases and the V segment lost 5 bases, leaving 16 bases of the junction unmatched. DNA for the CDR3: TGTGCCAGCAGCATCGACAGGGACAGCGGCGTGCGGCAGTTCTTC. It yields the protein CASSIDRDSGVRQFF.

This clonotype was picked up a small number of times. The rearrangement joins TRBV7-2 to TRBJ2-1, with D tentatively TRBD2 (5 bases). Trimming stripped 3 bases from V and 8 bases from J, with 17 bases between. The CDR3 has 15 amino acids. The V gene's germline CDR1 is SGHTA and CDR2 FQGNSA. CDR3 loop: CASSLGLAGYYEQFF. CDR3 in DNA: TGTGCCAGCAGCTTGGGTCTAGCTGGTTACTATGAGCAGTTCTTC.

This chain uses TRBV4-3 with TRBJ2-3; D unclear. V was cut by 1 base and J by 4 bases, with 9 bases left in between. The germline gives CDR1 LGHNA, CDR2 YSLEER. The CDR3 has 14 residues. The CDR3 DNA sequence: TGCGCCAGCAGCCAAGGACAAAGGTCAGATACGCAGTATTTT. As protein: CASSQGQRSDTQYF.

This clonotype was observed at least ten times. V usage is TRBV7-8 and J usage is TRBJ2-1; D gene uncertain. Trimming pared 2 bases from V and 1 base from J, leaving 9 bases between. The CDR3 length is 15 residues. Germline V gene sequence: CDR1 SGHVS, CDR2 FQNEAQ. CDR3 residues: CASSLRRLSYNEQFF. Written as DNA, the CDR3 is TGTGCCAGCAGCTTAAGACGATTATCCTACAATGAGCAGTTCTTC.

The chain links TRBV20-1 to TRBJ2-3; 15 bases fit TRBD2. Looked up from germline, CDR1 is DFQATT and CDR2 is SNEGSKA (reference sequence). V lost 1 base and J lost 4; bases outside the gene matches: 18. The CDR3 totals 21 residues. The CDR3 reads CSARALEIAGLAGGIADTQYF. The CDR3, as DNA: TGCAGTGCTAGAGCGCTAGAGATCGCGGGACTAGCGGGGGGAATAGCAGATACGCAGTATTTT.

V is TRBV12-3 or TRBV12-4 and J is TRBJ2-2; D is possibly TRBD1 (5 bases). The CDR3 sequence is 16 residues long. V was trimmed by 0 bases and J by 0 bases, leaving 8 bases between them. CDR3 sequence reads: CASSLAGRTNTGELFF. In nucleotides, the CDR3 is TGTGCCAGCAGTTTAGCGGGGCGAACGAACACCGGGGAGCTGTTTTTT.

Many counts were recorded for this clonotype. This chain links TRBV19 with TRBJ2-7; 7 positions match TRBD1. Germline V CDR1 and CDR2: LNHDA, SQIVND (reference sequence). V gave up 5 bases and J gave up 0 bases; unmatched junction bases: 7. CDR3 length: 15 residues. In nucleotides, the CDR3 is TGTGCCAGTAGTTGGGGGACAGATAGCTCCTACGAGCAGTACTTC. Its protein product is CASSWGTDSSYEQYF.

The rearrangement joins TRBV4-3 to TRBJ2-7; TRBD1 matches at 8 bases. Germline CDR1 and CDR2: LGHNA and YSLEER. There are 15 residues in the CDR3. The V and J ends lost 3 bases and 3 bases, in that order; junction bases with no gene match: 7. The CDR3 bases are TGCGCCAGCAGCCACCACAGGGGGTTCCGCTACGAGCAGTACTTC. Protein sequence: CASSHHRGFRYEQYF.

This clonotype was counted only a few times. The V and J genes are TRBV5-1 and TRBJ2-1; TRBD2 aligns across 7 bases. The V gene's germline CDR1 is SGHRS and CDR2 YFSETQ. Trimming took 1 base from V and 5 from J; bases not matched to a gene: 6. The CDR3 has 15 amino acids. CDR3 in DNA: TGCGCCAGCAGCTTGTTAGCGGGTGGCCACAATGAGCAGTTCTTC. Amino acids: CASSLLAGGHNEQFF.

The rearrangement links TRBV10-3 to TRBJ1-1; 9 positions agree with TRBD1. Germline V gene data show CDR1 as ENHRY and CDR2 as SYGVKD. V lost 6 bases and J lost 4; bases outside the gene matches: 3. The CDR3 has 13 residues. CDR3 region: CAIRMTGGTEAFF. The CDR3 bases are TGTGCCATCAGGATGACAGGGGGCACTGAAGCTTTCTTT.

This clonotype was seen more than once but under ten times. V and J are TRBV3-1 and TRBJ1-6, with 7 bases fitting TRBD1. Germline trimming cut 2 bases from V and 8 bases from J; bases unmatched to any gene: 6. CDR3 length equals 15 residues. CDR1 and CDR2 from the germline V gene are LGHDT and YNNKEL (reference sequence). The CDR3 DNA sequence: TGTGCCAGCAGCCAAACAGGGGTTCGAGATTCACCCCTCCACTTT. Amino acids: CASSQTGVRDSPLHF.

This clonotype turned up a few times. The rearrangement joins TRBV27 to TRBJ2-2; no firm D call. CDR3 length equals 13 residues. Per the germline V gene, CDR1 is MNHEY and CDR2 is SMNVEV (reference sequence). Trimming took 4 bases from V and 4 from J, leaving 7 bases between them. CDR3 sequence: CASSYVITGELFF. The CDR3 region has the DNA TGTGCCAGCAGTTACGTAATCACCGGGGAGCTGTTTTTT.

This clonotype showed up just a few times. V usage is TRBV11-2 and J usage is TRBJ2-7; possibly TRBD2 for D (7 bases). V was shortened by 0 bases and J by 7 bases, with 16 bases between the two germline ends. There are 15 residues in the CDR3. CDR1 and CDR2 (germline): SGHAT, FQNNGV. The CDR3 here is CASSLDRGGRREQYV. The DNA for the CDR3 is TGTGCCAGCAGCTTAGATAGGGGGGGCAGACGGGAGCAGTACGTC.

The chain couples TRBV28 to TRBJ2-5; D is unclear. Per the germline V gene, CDR1 is MDHEN and CDR2 is SYDVKM. The CDR3 is 12 residues long. V was pared by 4 bases and J by 14 bases, with 17 bases between. CDR3 nucleotides: TGTGCCAGCAGTTCCCCGGAGAGGACCGGTTACTTC. Its translation: CASSSPERTGYF. The entire variable domain, with the rest obtained from reference TRBV28 and TRBJ2-5, is as follows: DVKVTQSSRYLVKRTGEKVFLECVQDMDHENMFWYRQDPGLGLRLIYFSYDVKMKEKGDIPEGYSVSREKKERFSLILESASTNQTSMYLCASSSPERTGYFGPGTRLLVL.